The rows below give T cell receptor beta chains drawn from one sample of a study of blood T cell repertoires in COVID-19. The table came from immunoSEQ multiplex PCR; TCRdb's copy has only in-frame clones and leaves some out. This sample has 250,000 or so clones, with approximately 86% found just once. What was sequenced was peripheral blood. These receptor sequences come from a woman in her 70s with active or convalescent COVID-19. CDR3s include the opening cysteine and the closing phenylalanine or tryptophan. D genes are given only for firm matches. Expanded clones get a size class; other rows say once, few or many, or leave the size out.

j_call d_call v_call clone_size cdr3_nt cdr3_aa
TRBJ1-4 - TRBV13 - TGTGCCAGCAGCTCACAGGGAGTTTTGACTAATGAAAAACTGTTTTTT CASSSQGVLTNEKLFF
TRBJ2-3 - TRBV20-1 - TGCAGTGCTAGGAGTACAGATACGCAGTATTTT CSARSTDTQYF
TRBJ2-3 TRBD1 TRBV5-4 - TGTGCCAGCAGCTTTACAGGGGGCGCGAATACGCAGTATTTT CASSFTGGANTQYF
TRBJ1-2 - TRBV19 few TGTGCCAGTAGTATAGATCGTCAGGGGAACTATGGCTACACCTTC CASSIDRQGNYGYTF
TRBJ1-4 - TRBV7-9 - TGTGCCAGCAGCTTGGCAGGTCGGGGGTTAGGCGGTGAAAAACTGTTTTTT CASSLAGRGLGGEKLFF
TRBJ1-2 - TRBV15 - TGTGCCACCAGCAGAGGGGGGCGAACAAATGGCTACACCTTC CATSRGGRTNGYTF
TRBJ1-1 TRBD1 TRBV19 - TGTGCCAGTAGTTGGACAGGTGACACTGAAGCTTTCTTT CASSWTGDTEAFF
TRBJ2-7 - TRBV7-2 - TGTGCCAGCAGATTCGACAGGACAAGTTACGAGCAGTACTTC CASRFDRTSYEQYF
TRBJ1-2 - TRBV4-3 - TGCGCCAGCAGCCAAGATCTGAGAAACCCCCAGGGTGGCTACACCTTC CASSQDLRNPQGGYTF
TRBJ2-2 - TRBV29-1 - TGCAGCTTAGGACTACCCACCGGGGAGCTGTTTTTT CSLGLPTGELFF
TRBJ1-2 - TRBV9 - TGTGCCAGCAGCTCCACAGGGCGATCAAAATATGGCTACACCTTC CASSSTGRSKYGYTF